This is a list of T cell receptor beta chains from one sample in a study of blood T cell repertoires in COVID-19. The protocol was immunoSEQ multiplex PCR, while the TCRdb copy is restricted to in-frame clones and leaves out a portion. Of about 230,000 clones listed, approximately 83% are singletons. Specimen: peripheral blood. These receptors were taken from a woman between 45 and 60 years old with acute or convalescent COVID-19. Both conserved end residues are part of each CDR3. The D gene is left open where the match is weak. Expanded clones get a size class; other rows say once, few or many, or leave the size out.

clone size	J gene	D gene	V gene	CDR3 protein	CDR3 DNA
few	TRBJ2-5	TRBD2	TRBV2	CASNPGLAGGRGETQYF	TGTGCCAGCAACCCGGGACTAGCGGGGGGCAGGGGGGAGACCCAGTACTTC
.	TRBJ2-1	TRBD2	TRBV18	CASSPGTSGSVYNEQFF	TGTGCCAGCTCACCTGGGACTAGCGGGAGTGTTTACAATGAGCAGTTCTTC
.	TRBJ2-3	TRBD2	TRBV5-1	CASSPRLAGRPDTQYF	TGCGCCAGCAGCCCACGACTAGCGGGTCGGCCAGATACGCAGTATTTT
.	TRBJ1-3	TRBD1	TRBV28	CASSDSGTGGNTIYF	TGTGCCAGCAGTGATTCCGGGACAGGGGGAAACACCATATATTTT
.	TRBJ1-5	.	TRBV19	CASSAPRGGPGNQPQHF	TGTGCCAGTAGTGCACCGAGGGGGGGGCCCGGCAATCAGCCCCAGCATTTT
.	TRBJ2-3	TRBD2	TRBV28	CASSGLAGAETDTQYF	TGTGCCAGCTCGGGACTAGCGGGAGCCGAGACAGATACGCAGTATTTT
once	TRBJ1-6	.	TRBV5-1	CASSGTQGEPLHF	TGCGCCAGCAGCGGAACACAGGGAGAACCCCTCCACTTT
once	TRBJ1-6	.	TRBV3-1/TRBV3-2	CASSQDKLARGVSPLHF	TGTGCCAGCAGCCAAGACAAATTGGCCAGGGGTGTGTCACCCCTCCACTTT
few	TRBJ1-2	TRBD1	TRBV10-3	CAISDDREHYGYTF	TGTGCCATCAGTGACGACAGGGAACACTATGGCTACACCTTC
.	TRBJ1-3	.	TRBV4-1	CASSHPRGAIGNTIYF	TGCGCCAGCAGCCATCCCAGGGGCGCAATCGGAAACACCATATATTTT
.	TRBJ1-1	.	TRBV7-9	CASSPVAGSETEAFF	TGTGCCAGCAGCCCGGTAGCGGGTTCGGAGACTGAAGCTTTCTTT
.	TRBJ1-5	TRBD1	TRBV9	CASSVGGQPNQPQHF	TGTGCCAGCAGCGTAGGGGGACAGCCAAATCAGCCCCAGCATTTT
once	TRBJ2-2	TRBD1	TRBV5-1	CASSYGTGMNTGELFF	TGCGCCAGCAGCTATGGGACAGGGATGAACACCGGGGAGCTGTTTTTT
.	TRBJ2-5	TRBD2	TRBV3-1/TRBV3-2	CASSPGGSGRGETQYF	TGTGCCAGCAGCCCCGGTGGTAGCGGGAGGGGGGAGACCCAGTACTTC
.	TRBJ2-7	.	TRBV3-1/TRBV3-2	CASSPDINYEQYF	TGTGCCAGCAGCCCTGACATTAACTACGAGCAGTACTTC
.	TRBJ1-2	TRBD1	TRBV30	CAWRRVGGSKGYTF	TGTGCCTGGAGGCGGGTAGGGGGCTCTAAGGGCTACACCTTC
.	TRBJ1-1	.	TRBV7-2	CASSQQVNTEAFF	TGTGCCAGCAGTCAACAGGTGAACACTGAAGCTTTCTTT
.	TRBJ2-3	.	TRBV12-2	CASRRGSTDTQYF	TGTGCAAGTCGCCGGGGAAGCACAGATACGCAGTATTTT
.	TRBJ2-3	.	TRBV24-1	CATSDFPGPDTQYF	TGTGCCACCAGTGATTTCCCAGGGCCCGATACGCAGTATTTT
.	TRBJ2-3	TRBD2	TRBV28	CASSLLRMAGGTDTQYF	TGTGCCAGCAGTTTATTAAGGATGGCGGGAGGCACAGATACGCAGTATTTT
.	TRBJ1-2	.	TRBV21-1	CASSKYRQGANYGYTF	TGTGCCAGCAGCAAATACAGACAGGGAGCTAACTATGGCTACACCTTC
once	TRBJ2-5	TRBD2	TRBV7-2	CASSPDLAGGRRETQYF	TGTGCCAGCAGCCCAGATCTAGCGGGGGGGCGGAGGGAGACCCAGTACTTC
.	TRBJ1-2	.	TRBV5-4	CASSLVGGNYGYTF	TGTGCCAGCAGCTTGGTCGGGGGAAACTATGGCTACACCTTC
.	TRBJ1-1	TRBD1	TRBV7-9	CASSLRQGSNEAFF	TGTGCCAGCAGCCTAAGACAGGGGAGCAATGAAGCTTTCTTT
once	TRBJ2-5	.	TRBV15	CATSRDRNQETQYF	TGTGCCACCAGCAGAGACAGGAATCAAGAGACCCAGTACTTC
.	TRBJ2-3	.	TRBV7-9	CASSYGALDTQYF	TGTGCCAGCAGCTATGGGGCCCTGGATACGCAGTATTTT
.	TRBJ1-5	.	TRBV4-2	CASSQGRGQPQHF	TGTGCCAGCAGCCAAGGAAGGGGACAGCCCCAGCATTTT
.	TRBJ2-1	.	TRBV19	CASSTALESEQFF	TGTGCCAGTAGTACGGCCCTAGAGAGTGAGCAGTTCTTC
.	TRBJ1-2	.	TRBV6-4	CASSDSSGIYGYTF	TGTGCCAGCAGTGACTCGTCGGGGATCTATGGCTACACCTTC
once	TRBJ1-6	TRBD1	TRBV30	CAWRRFGKQGFENSPLHF	TGTGCCTGGAGAAGGTTCGGGAAACAGGGGTTCGAAAATTCACCCCTCCACTTT
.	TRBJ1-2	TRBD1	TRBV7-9	CASSEDRGPAYGYTF	TGTGCCAGCAGCGAAGACAGGGGGCCTGCCTATGGCTACACCTTC
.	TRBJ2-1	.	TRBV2	CASSAEGARYNEQFF	TGTGCCAGCAGTGCAGAAGGGGCGCGGTACAATGAGCAGTTCTTC
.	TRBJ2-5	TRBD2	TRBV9	CASSAGTSVHQETQYF	TGTGCCAGCAGCGCCGGGACTAGCGTACACCAAGAGACCCAGTACTTC
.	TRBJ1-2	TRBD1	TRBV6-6	CASSKDRDAGYTF	TGTGCCAGCAGCAAGGACAGGGATGCTGGCTACACCTTC
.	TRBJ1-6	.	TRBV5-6	CASSFSGGQKYYNSPLHF	TGTGCCAGCAGCTTTTCTGGGGGCCAGAAGTACTATAATTCACCCCTCCACTTT
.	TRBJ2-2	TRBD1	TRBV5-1	CASMWDRGDTGELFF	TGCGCCAGCATGTGGGACAGGGGTGACACCGGGGAGCTGTTTTTT
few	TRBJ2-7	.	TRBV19	CASSMGIGEQYF	TGTGCCAGTAGTATGGGCATTGGCGAGCAGTACTTC
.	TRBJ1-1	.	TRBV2	CASSDGGGAEAFF	TGTGCCAGCAGTGATGGCGGAGGCGCTGAAGCTTTCTTT
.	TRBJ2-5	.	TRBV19	CASSIKLGTQYF	TGTGCCAGTAGTATAAAGCTAGGGACCCAGTACTTC
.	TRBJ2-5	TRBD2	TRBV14	CASSRTSGSQETQYF	TGTGCCAGCAGCCGGACTAGCGGGAGTCAAGAGACCCAGTACTTC
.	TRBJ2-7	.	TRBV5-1	CASSLEGEQYF	TGCGCCAGCAGCCTGGAGGGGGAGCAGTACTTC
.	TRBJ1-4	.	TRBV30	CAWTSGVTNEKLFF	TGTGCCTGGACTTCAGGGGTGACTAATGAAAAACTGTTTTTT
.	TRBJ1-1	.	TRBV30	CAWSVSRGDTEAFF	TGTGCCTGGAGTGTATCCAGGGGTGACACTGAAGCTTTCTTT
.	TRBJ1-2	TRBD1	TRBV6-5	CASRTGGNYGYTF	TGTGCCAGCAGGACAGGGGGCAACTATGGCTACACCTTC
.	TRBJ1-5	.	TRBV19	CASSRAINSNQPQHF	TGTGCCAGTAGTCGAGCCATCAATAGCAATCAGCCCCAGCATTTT
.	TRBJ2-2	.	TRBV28	CASTLRPTTGELFF	TGTGCCAGCACACTCAGGCCAACGACCGGGGAGCTGTTTTTT
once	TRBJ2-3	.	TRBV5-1	CASSAGPPSDTQYF	TGCGCCAGCAGCGCGGGACCACCCTCAGATACGCAGTATTTT
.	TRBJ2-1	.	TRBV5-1	CASKWVRGNEQFF	TGCGCCAGCAAATGGGTCAGGGGCAATGAGCAGTTCTTC
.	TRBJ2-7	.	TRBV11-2	CASSPTGISYEQYF	TGTGCCAGCAGCCCCACAGGGATCTCCTACGAGCAGTACTTC
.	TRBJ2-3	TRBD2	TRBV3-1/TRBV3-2	CASSHVTSGVSTDTQYF	TGTGCCAGCAGCCACGTCACTAGCGGAGTCAGCACAGATACGCAGTATTTT
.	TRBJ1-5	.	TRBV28	CASSLEVQPQHF	TGTGCCAGCAGTTTAGAGGTTCAGCCCCAGCATTTT